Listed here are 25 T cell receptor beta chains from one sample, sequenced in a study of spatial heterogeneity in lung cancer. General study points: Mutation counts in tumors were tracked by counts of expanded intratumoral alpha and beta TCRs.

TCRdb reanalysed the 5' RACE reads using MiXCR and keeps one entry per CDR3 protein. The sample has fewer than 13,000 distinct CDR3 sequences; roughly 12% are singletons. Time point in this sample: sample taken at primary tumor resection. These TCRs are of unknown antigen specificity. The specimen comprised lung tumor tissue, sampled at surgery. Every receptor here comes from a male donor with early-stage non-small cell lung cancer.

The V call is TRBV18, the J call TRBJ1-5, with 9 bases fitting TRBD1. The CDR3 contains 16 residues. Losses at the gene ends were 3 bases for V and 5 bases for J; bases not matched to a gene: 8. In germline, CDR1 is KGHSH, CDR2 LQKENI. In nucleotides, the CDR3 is TGTGCCAGCTCACCTGAGGGGGGACAGGGCCATCAGCCCCAGCATTTT. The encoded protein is CASSPEGGQGHQPQHF.

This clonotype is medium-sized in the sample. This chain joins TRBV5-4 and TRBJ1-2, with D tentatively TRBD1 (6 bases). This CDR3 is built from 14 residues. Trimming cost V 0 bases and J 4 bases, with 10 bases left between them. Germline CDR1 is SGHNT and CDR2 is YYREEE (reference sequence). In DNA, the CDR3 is TGTGCCAGCAGCTTGGCGGACAGTGTCTATGGCTACACCTTC. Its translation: CASSLADSVYGYTF. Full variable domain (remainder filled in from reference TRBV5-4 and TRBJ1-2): ETGVTQSPTHLIKTRGQQVTLRCSSQSGHNTVSWYQQALGQGPQFIFQYYREEENGRGNFPPRFSGLQFPNYSSELNVNALELDDSALYLCASSLADSVYGYTFGSGTRLTVV.

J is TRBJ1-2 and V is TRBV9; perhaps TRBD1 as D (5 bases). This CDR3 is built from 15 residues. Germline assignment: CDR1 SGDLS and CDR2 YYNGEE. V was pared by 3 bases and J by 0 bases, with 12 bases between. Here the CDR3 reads CASSDGTVANYGYTF. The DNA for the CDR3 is TGTGCCAGCAGCGATGGGACGGTAGCTAACTATGGCTACACCTTC.

CDR3 nucleotides: TGCGCCAGCAGCCGAACAGGGGACTCCTACGAGCAGTACTTC. Amino acids: CASSRTGDSYEQYF. The chain combines TRBV5-1 with TRBJ2-7; TRBD1 matches at 7 bases. V shed 4 bases and J 0 bases; nucleotides not matched to a gene: 4. CDR3 length: 14 residues. CDR1 and CDR2 (germline): SGHRS, YFSETQ.

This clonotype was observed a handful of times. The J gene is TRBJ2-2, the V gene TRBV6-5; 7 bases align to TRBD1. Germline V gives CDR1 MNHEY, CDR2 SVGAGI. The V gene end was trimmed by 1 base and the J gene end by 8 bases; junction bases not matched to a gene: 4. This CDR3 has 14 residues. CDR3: CASSYYDRAGELFF. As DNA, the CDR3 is TGTGCCAGCAGTTACTACGACAGGGCGGGGGAGCTGTTTTTT.

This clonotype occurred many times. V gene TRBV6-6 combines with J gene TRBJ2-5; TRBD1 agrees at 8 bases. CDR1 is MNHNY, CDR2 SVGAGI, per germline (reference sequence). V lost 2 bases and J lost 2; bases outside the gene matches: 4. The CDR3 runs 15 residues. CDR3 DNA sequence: TGTGCCAGCAGTTACGTGACAGGGGTTCAAGAGACCCAGTACTTC. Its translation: CASSYVTGVQETQYF.

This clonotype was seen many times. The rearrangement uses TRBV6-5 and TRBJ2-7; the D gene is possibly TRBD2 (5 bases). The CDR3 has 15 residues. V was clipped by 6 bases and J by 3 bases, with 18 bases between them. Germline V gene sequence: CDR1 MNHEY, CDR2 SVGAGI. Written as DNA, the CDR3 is TGTGCCAGCAGCCTGGAGGCGCGGCGAAACTACGAGCAGTACTTC. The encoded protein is CASSLEARRNYEQYF.

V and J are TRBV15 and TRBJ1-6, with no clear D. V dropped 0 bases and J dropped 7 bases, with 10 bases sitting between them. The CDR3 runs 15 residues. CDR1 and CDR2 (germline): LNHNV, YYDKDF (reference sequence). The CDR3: CATSRDNGYNSPLHF. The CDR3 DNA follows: TGTGCCACCAGCAGAGACAATGGATACAATTCACCCCTCCACTTT.

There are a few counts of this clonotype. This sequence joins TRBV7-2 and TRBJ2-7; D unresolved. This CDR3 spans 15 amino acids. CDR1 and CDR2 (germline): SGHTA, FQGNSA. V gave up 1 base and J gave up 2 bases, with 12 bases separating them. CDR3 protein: CASSLVSTEPYEQYF. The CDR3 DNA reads TGTGCCAGCAGCTTAGTTTCCACAGAACCCTACGAGCAGTACTTC.

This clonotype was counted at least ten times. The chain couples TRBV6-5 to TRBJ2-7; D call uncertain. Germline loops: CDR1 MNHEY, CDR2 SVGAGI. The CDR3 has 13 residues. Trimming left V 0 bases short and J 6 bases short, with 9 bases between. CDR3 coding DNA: TGTGCCAGCAGTTACTCTAGAAAACGCGAGCAGTACTTC. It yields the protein CASSYSRKREQYF.

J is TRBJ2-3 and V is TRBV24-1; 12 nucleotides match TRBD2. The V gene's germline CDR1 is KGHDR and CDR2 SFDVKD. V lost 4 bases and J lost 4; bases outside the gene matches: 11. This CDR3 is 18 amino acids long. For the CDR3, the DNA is TGTGCCACCAGTGACCCGCTTGGACTAGCGGGAAGTTCAGATACGCAGTATTTT. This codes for CATSDPLGLAGSSDTQYF.

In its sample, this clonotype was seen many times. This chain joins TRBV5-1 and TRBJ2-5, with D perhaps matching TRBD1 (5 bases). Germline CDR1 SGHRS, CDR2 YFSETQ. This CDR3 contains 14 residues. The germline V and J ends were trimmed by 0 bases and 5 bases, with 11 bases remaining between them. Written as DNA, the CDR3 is TGCGCCAGCAGCTTGGACGCCAGGGCCGAGACCCAGTACTTC. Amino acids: CASSLDARAETQYF.

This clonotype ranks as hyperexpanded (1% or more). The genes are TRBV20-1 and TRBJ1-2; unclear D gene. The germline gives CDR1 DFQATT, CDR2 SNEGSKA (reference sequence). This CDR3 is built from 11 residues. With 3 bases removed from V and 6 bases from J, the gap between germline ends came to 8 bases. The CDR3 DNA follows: TGCAGTGCTAGTTGGGGAAATGGCTACACCTTC. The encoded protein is CSASWGNGYTF.

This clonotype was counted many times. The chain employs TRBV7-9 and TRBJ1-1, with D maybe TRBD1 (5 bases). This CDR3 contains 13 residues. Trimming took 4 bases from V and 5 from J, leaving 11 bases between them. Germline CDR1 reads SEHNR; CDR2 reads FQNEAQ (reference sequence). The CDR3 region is CASSSAPGTEAFF. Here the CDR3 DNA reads TGTGCCAGCAGCTCGGCCCCAGGGACTGAAGCTTTCTTT. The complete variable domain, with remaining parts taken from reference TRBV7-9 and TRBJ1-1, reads DTGVSQNPRHKITKRGQNVTFRCDPISEHNRLYWYRQTLGQGPEFLTYFQNEAQLEKSRLLSDRFSAERPKGSFSTLEIQRTEQGDSAMYLCASSSAPGTEAFFGQGTRLTVV.

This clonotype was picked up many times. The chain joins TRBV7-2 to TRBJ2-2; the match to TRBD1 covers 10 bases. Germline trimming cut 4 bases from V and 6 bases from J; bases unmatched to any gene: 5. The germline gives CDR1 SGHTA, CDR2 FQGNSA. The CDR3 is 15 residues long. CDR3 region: CASSWDRGLAGELFF. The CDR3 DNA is TGTGCCAGCAGCTGGGACAGGGGACTGGCCGGGGAGCTGTTTTTT. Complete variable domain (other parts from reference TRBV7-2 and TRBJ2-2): GAGVSQSPSNKVTEKGKDVELRCDPISGHTALYWYRQSLGQGLEFLIYFQGNSAPDKSGLPSDRFSAERTGGSVSTLTIQRTQQEDSAVYLCASSWDRGLAGELFFGEGSRLTVL.

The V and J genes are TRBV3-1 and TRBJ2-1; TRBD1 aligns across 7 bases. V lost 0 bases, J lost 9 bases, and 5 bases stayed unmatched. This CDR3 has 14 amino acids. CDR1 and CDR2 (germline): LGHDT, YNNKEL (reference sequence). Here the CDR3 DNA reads TGTGCCAGCAGCCAAGACGCAGGGGGTGGTGAGCAGTTCTTC. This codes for CASSQDAGGGEQFF.

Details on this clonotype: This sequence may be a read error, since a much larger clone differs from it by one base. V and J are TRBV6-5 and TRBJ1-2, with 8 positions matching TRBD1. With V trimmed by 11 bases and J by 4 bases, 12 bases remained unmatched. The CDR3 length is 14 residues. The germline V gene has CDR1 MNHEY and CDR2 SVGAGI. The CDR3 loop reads CAGNPGGWAYGYTF. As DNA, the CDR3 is TGTGCCGGCAACCCAGGGGGCTGGGCCTATGGCTACACCTTC.

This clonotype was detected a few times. Here the CDR3 reads CASSPVGGGYSSYEQYF. In DNA form, the CDR3 reads TGTGCCAGCAGTCCAGTGGGCGGGGGCTACAGCTCCTACGAGCAGTACTTC. The chain combines TRBV27 with TRBJ2-7; maybe TRBD2 (7 bases). The V end lost 5 bases, the J end lost 0 bases, and 20 bases lay between the germline ends. CDR3 length: 17 residues. The V gene's germline CDR1 is MNHEY and CDR2 SMNVEV (reference sequence).

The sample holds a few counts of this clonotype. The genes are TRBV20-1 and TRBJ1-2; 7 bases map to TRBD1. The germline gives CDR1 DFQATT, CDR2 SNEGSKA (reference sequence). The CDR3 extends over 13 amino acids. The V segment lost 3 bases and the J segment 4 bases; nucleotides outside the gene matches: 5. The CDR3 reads CSASFGTVYGYTF. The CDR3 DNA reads TGCAGTGCTAGCTTCGGGACAGTCTATGGCTACACCTTC.

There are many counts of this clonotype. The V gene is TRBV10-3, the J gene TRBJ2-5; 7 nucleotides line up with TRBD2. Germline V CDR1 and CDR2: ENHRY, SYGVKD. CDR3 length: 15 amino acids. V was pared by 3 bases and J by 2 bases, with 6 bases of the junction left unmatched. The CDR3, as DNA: TGTGCCATCAGTGATCCAGCGGGGATTCAAGAGACCCAGTACTTC. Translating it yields CAISDPAGIQETQYF.

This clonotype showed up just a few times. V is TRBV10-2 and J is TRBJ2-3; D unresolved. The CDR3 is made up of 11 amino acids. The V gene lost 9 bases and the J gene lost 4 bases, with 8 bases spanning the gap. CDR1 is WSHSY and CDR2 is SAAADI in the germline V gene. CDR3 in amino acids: CASSRADTQYF. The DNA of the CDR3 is TGCGCCAGTTCACGGGCAGATACGCAGTATTTT.

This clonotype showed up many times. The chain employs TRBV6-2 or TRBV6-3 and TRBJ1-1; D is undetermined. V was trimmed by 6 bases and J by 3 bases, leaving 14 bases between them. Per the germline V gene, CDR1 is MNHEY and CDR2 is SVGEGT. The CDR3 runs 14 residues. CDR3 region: CASRVDGSDTEAFF. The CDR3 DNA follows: TGTGCCAGCAGAGTGGACGGATCTGACACTGAAGCTTTCTTT.

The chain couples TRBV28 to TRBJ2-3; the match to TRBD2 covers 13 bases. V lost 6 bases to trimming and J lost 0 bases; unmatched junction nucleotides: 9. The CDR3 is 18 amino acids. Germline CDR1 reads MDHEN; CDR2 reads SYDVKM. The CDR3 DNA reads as TGTGCCAGCAGGATCCGACTAGCGGGGGGCAGGAGCACAGATACGCAGTATTTT. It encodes CASRIRLAGGRSTDTQYF.

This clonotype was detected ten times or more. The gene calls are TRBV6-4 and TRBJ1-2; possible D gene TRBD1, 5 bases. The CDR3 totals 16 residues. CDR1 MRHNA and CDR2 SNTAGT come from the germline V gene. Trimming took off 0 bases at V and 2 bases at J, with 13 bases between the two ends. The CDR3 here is CASSDSNSPGNYGYTF. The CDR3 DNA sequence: TGTGCCAGCAGTGACTCGAACTCTCCAGGGAACTATGGCTACACCTTC.

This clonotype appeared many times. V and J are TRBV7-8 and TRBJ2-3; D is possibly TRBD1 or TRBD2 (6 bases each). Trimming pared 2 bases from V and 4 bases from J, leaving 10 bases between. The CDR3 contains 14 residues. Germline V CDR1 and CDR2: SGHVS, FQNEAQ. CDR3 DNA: TGTGCCAGCAGCTTATACAGGGAGGCAGATACGCAGTATTTT. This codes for CASSLYREADTQYF.